These 22 T cell receptor beta chains were all obtained from the same sample, sequenced in a study of T-cell memory formation after mild COVID-19. TCRdb reanalysed the 5' RACE reads using MiXCR and keeps one entry per CDR3 protein. The sample yields more than 150,000 distinct CDR3 sequences, about a fifth seen once. The material sequenced was PBMCs or a T cell subset sorted from them (not recorded which). These receptors were taken from an adult woman who had mild COVID-19 (a few samples of this study predate the infection). Cell type and time point are not known.

V usage is TRBV27 and J usage is TRBJ2-7; perhaps TRBD2 as D (5 bases). V was cut by 8 bases and J by 3 bases, with 17 bases left in between. Germline-derived CDR1 and CDR2 are MNHEY and SMNVEV (reference sequence). The CDR3 runs to 14 residues. The CDR3 coding sequence is TGTGCCAGCTCCCCCCGGGGTAGCATCTACGAGCAGTACTTC. Its protein is CASSPRGSIYEQYF.

This chain joins TRBV20-1 and TRBJ1-1, with D possibly being TRBD1 (6 bases). The germline V and J ends were trimmed by 4 bases and 3 bases, with 18 bases remaining between them. This CDR3 region has 15 residues. Germline V gives CDR1 DFQATT, CDR2 SNEGSKA (reference sequence). CDR3 nucleotide sequence: TGCAGTGCTAATTACAGGGAAATTGTCGACACTGAAGCTTTCTTT. Residues: CSANYREIVDTEAFF.

The rearrangement uses TRBV10-3 and TRBJ2-2; possible D gene TRBD1, 6 bases. Germline-derived CDR1 and CDR2 are ENHRY and SYGVKD. The CDR3 totals 15 residues. Trimming removed 5 bases at V and 0 bases at J, with 10 bases between. Here the CDR3 reads CAISTGTTNTGELFF. CDR3 nucleotide sequence: TGTGCCATCAGTACCGGGACAACGAACACCGGGGAGCTGTTTTTT.

The chain joins TRBV7-9 to TRBJ2-1; D is perhaps TRBD1 (6 bases). CDR3 length: 16 residues. Germline V gives CDR1 SEHNR, CDR2 FQNEAQ (reference sequence). Trimming cost V 1 base and J 5 bases, with 15 bases left between them. CDR3 DNA sequence: TGTGCCAGCAGCTTAGTATTGGGGGCAGCGAACAATGAGCAGTTCTTC. Protein product: CASSLVLGAANNEQFF.

The V call is TRBV6-5, the J call TRBJ2-1; D perhaps matches TRBD1 (6 bases). Trimming cost V 6 bases and J 2 bases, with 11 bases left between them. The germline V gene encodes CDR1 MNHEY and CDR2 SVGAGI. The CDR3 runs 14 residues. CDR3 sequence reads: CASSPQGTYNEQFF. CDR3 sequence (DNA): TGTGCCAGCAGCCCCCAGGGGACCTACAATGAGCAGTTCTTC.

A single count supports this clonotype. V usage is TRBV14 and J usage is TRBJ2-5; D possibly uses TRBD1 or TRBD2 (6 bases each). Trimming left V 3 bases short and J 2 bases short, with 19 bases between. The germline V gene has CDR1 SGHDN and CDR2 FVKESK. The CDR3 has 17 residues. The CDR3, as DNA: TGTGCCAGCAGCCAGGATTGGAGGGAAAGGGGGCAAGAGACCCAGTACTTC. This encodes CASSQDWRERGQETQYF.

The chain employs TRBV11-2 and TRBJ2-7, with 10 bases lining up with TRBD1. Germline values: CDR1 SGHAT, CDR2 FQNNGV. J gave up 5 bases and V 1 base, and 5 bases lay outside the gene matches. The CDR3 is 15 amino acids. The CDR3 coding sequence is TGTGCCAGCAGCTTAGGCTCCGGGACAGGGGACGAGCAGTACTTC. Protein sequence: CASSLGSGTGDEQYF.

The rearrangement uses TRBV4-3 and TRBJ2-1, with a weak D call TRBD1 (5 bases). Germline CDR1 is LGHNA and CDR2 is YSLEER. V lost 0 bases and J 4 bases, leaving 13 bases between the germline ends. The CDR3 loop spans 16 amino acids. CDR3 in DNA: TGCGCCAGCAGCCAAGATGGGGCTGGTTTTTACAATGAGCAGTTCTTC. The encoded protein is CASSQDGAGFYNEQFF.

J is TRBJ2-7 and V is TRBV28; possible D gene TRBD2, 5 bases. The germline gives CDR1 MDHEN, CDR2 SYDVKM. The CDR3 consists of 16 residues. Trimming removed 6 bases at V and 0 bases at J, with 18 bases between. The chain's CDR3 is CASRLFARASSYEQYF. CDR3 in DNA: TGTGCCAGCAGACTATTTGCGCGGGCCTCCTCCTACGAGCAGTACTTC.

This clonotype was found a few times. The V and J genes are TRBV7-6 and TRBJ2-7; 7 bases are a match to TRBD1. The CDR3 totals 13 residues. Germline CDR1 and CDR2: SGHVS and FNYEAQ. Trimming removed 3 bases from V and 2 bases from J; junction bases left unmatched: 1. The CDR3 loop reads CASSFGTAYEQYF. DNA of the CDR3: TGTGCCAGCAGCTTTGGGACAGCCTACGAGCAGTACTTC.

This clonotype was seen at least ten times. This sequence joins TRBV12-3 or TRBV12-4 and TRBJ2-7; TRBD1 aligns across 8 bases. The trim removed 6 bases at V and 12 bases at J, leaving 16 bases unmatched. There are 14 residues in the CDR3. The CDR3 loop reads CASSPGTGNLPRYF. CDR3 DNA: TGTGCCAGCAGCCCCGGGACAGGTAACTTACCACGGTACTTC.

The chain carries TRBV11-2 and TRBJ2-5; D not certain. The germline V gene encodes CDR1 SGHAT and CDR2 FQNNGV. V dropped 4 bases and J dropped 5 bases, with 11 bases sitting between them. The CDR3 totals 13 residues. The CDR3 spells CASSSWREETQYF. CDR3 bases: TGTGCCAGCAGCTCCTGGCGCGAGGAGACCCAGTACTTC.

This rearrangement joins TRBV13 to TRBJ2-5; D perhaps matches TRBD2 (6 bases). CDR3 length equals 16 residues. Trimming took off 5 bases at V and 0 bases at J, with 16 bases between the two ends. The V gene's germline CDR1 is PRHDT and CDR2 FYEKMQ (reference sequence). The CDR3 reads CASSRRVADYQETQYF. DNA for the CDR3: TGTGCCAGCAGCCGCCGGGTAGCGGACTACCAAGAGACCCAGTACTTC.

This sequence joins TRBV30 and TRBJ2-2, with TRBD2 identical over 12 bases. The junction had 8 bases not matched to a gene; V was cut back by 5 bases and J by 4 bases. The CDR3 sequence is 16 residues long. Germline-derived CDR1 and CDR2 are GTSNPN and SVGIG (reference sequence). CDR3 coding DNA: TGTGCCTGGCGACTACTAGCGGGGGGTGCCACCGGGGAGCTGTTTTTT. Amino acid sequence: CAWRLLAGGATGELFF.

The V call is TRBV14, the J call TRBJ2-2, with D perhaps TRBD2 (5 bases). The CDR3 length is 17 residues. Trimming stripped 5 bases from V and 6 bases from J, with 22 bases between. Germline loops: CDR1 SGHDN, CDR2 FVKESK. In nucleotides, the CDR3 is TGTGCCAGCAGCGCACTGGGGAGCGGTGTTTATTCCGGGGAGCTGTTTTTT. This sequence encodes CASSALGSGVYSGELFF.

This clonotype was counted between two and nine times. V gene TRBV12-3 or TRBV12-4 combines with J gene TRBJ2-2, with 11 bases lining up with TRBD1. V trimming: 5 bases; J trimming: 4 bases; junction bases outside the gene matches: 3. There are 15 residues in the CDR3. The chain's CDR3 is CASSGGTGGTGELFF. The CDR3 DNA reads TGTGCCAGCAGTGGTGGGACAGGGGGCACCGGGGAGCTGTTTTTT.

A word on this clonotype: The junction differs from germline at one of its ends, possibly a read error. This CDR3 is CASFRLLQSSF. CDR3 DNA sequence: TGTGCCAGCTTTCGACTACTCCAATCAAGTTTT. J is TRBJ2-3 and V is TRBV2; D is possibly TRBD2 (5 bases). The CDR3 length is 11 residues. From germline, CDR1 is SNHLY and CDR2 FYNNEI.

This clonotype was seen repeatedly, ten times or more. The chain links TRBV12-3 or TRBV12-4 to TRBJ2-7, with 11 bases identical to TRBD2. The CDR3 consists of 16 residues. The ends lost 5 bases at V and 5 bases at J; junction bases unmatched: 11. The CDR3 DNA follows: TGTGCCAGCAGTACTACCCGACTAGCGGGAACTGACGAGCAGTACTTC. It translates to CASSTTRLAGTDEQYF.

This clonotype was found a few times. The chain recombines TRBV7-8 with TRBJ2-5; D tentatively reads TRBD1 or TRBD2 (6 bases each). Deletions cut 1 base from V and 5 bases from J, with 17 bases between. CDR3 size: 16 residues. Germline V gene sequence: CDR1 SGHVS, CDR2 FQNEAQ. CDR3 DNA sequence: TGTGCCAGCAGCTTAGTCCCACAGGGAGGTGGGGAGACCCAGTACTTC. It translates to CASSLVPQGGGETQYF.

This clonotype was detected many times. V and J are TRBV21-1 and TRBJ2-4; the DNA was not compared with TRBD2, the D call given in the table. TRBV21-1 is a listed pseudogene. The CDR3 sequence is 21 residues long. The CDR3 coding sequence is TGTGCCAGCAGCAAATCCGGGGTCGGACTAGCGGGAATAAGGGCCAAAAACATTCAGTACTTC. Translating gives CASSKSGVGLAGIRAKNIQYF.

A single count supports this clonotype. This chain connects TRBV4-3 to TRBJ2-5; 9 bases are a match to TRBD1. Per the germline V gene, CDR1 is LGHNA and CDR2 is YSLEER. V lost 1 base, J lost 5 bases, and 5 bases stayed unmatched. This CDR3 is 15 amino acids long. CDR3 protein: CASSQGTGDGETQYF. The DNA for the CDR3 is TGCGCCAGCAGCCAAGGGACAGGGGACGGGGAGACCCAGTACTTC.

The chain recombines TRBV29-1 with TRBJ2-2; TRBD2 aligns across 9 bases. With 7 bases clipped from V and 5 bases from J, the junction kept 8 bases outside the gene matches. The CDR3 runs 14 residues. CDR1 is SQVTM, CDR2 ANQGSEA, per germline. CDR3 DNA sequence: TGCAGCGGGTTAGCGGGAGCCGGAACCGGGGAGCTGTTTTTT. As protein: CSGLAGAGTGELFF.